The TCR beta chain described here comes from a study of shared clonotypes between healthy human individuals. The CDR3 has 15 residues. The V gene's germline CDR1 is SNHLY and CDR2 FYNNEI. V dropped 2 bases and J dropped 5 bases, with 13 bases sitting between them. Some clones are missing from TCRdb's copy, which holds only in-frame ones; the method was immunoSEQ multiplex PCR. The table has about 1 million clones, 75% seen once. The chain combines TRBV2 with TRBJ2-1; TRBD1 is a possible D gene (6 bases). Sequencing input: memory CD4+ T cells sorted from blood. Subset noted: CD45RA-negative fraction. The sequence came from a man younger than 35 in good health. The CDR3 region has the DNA TGTGCCAGCAGTGAAACATCTGGGGGCCACAATGAGCAGTTCTTC. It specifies CASSETSGGHNEQFF.